This TCR beta chain was recorded in a study of T cell clonotyping in hematopoietic cell transplantation. Whole-study findings and limits: Graft donor and pretransplant recipient Inverse Simpson Index values predicted broader posttransplant TCR diversity. No sorting was done, leaving CD4 and CD8 contributions mixed. At the given depth, recipient repertoires were over 97% de novo clonotypes.

This table comes from immunoSEQ multiplex PCR, and its TCRdb copy is limited to in-frame clones, with some not included. The profile covers more than 10,000 clones, with around nine tenths appearing a single time and over 0.95% taken by the ten largest. As to this clone: Its cognate antigen is unknown.

Trimming cost V 7 bases and J 0 bases, with 12 bases left between them. Germline values: CDR1 SNHLY, CDR2 FYNNEI. The CDR3 covers 15 residues. The chain links TRBV2 to TRBJ2-2, with no clear D. Material for sequencing was peripheral blood mononuclear cells. This TCR was recovered from a man aged 25-45 years in good health. Some clones in this sample may be carry-over from other donors' samples. In nucleotides, the CDR3 is TGTGCCAGCAATCGGCAGCGAGCGAACACCGGGGAGCTGTTTTTT. Translation gives CASNRQRANTGELFF.